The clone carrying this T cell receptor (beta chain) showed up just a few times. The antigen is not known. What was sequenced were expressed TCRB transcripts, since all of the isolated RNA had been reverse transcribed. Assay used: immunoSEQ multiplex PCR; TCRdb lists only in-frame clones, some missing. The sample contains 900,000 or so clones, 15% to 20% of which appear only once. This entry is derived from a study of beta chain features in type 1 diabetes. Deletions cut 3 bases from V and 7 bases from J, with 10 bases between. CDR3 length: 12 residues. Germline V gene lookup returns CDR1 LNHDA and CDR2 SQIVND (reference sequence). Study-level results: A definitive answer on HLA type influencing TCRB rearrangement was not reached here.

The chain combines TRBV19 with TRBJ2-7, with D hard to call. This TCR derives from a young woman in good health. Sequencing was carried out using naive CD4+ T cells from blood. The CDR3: CASSIRQGEQYF. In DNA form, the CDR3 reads TGTGCCAGTAGTATCAGGCAAGGTGAGCAGTACTTC.